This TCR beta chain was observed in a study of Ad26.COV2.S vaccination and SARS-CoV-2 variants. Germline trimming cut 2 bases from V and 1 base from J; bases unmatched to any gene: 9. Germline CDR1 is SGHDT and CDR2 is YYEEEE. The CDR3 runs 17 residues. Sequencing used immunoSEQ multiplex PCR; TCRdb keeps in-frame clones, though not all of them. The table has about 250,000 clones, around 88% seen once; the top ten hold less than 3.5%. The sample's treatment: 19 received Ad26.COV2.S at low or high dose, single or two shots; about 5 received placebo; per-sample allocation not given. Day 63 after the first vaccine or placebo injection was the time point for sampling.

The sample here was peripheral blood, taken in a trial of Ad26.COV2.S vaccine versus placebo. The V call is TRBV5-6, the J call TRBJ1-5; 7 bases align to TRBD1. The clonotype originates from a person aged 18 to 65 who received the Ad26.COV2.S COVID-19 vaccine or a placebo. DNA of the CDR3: TGTGCCAGCAGCTTTTGGCAGACAGGGCCCAGCAATCAGCCCCAGCATTTT. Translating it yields CASSFWQTGPSNQPQHF.